The present TCR beta chain was sequenced within a study of T-cell reconstitution after alpha-beta-depleted transplantation in children. For TCRbeta, the library was prepared with unique molecular identifiers. TCRdb recomputed calls from the PCR reads with MiXCR, one row per CDR3 protein. This table has roughly 670,000 distinct CDR3 sequences, 10% to 15% appearing once. Study results and limitations: T-cell counts and diversity at one year post-transplant came mainly from newly produced T cells.

On this clonotype itself: The antigen is not known.

CDR3 length equals 14 residues. Looked up from germline, CDR1 is DFQATT and CDR2 is SNEGSKA (reference sequence). Trimming removed 6 bases from V and 3 bases from J, with 18 bases in between. J is TRBJ2-7 and V is TRBV20-1, with D unresolved. This sample comprised PBMCs, obtained before TCRalphabeta/CD19-depleted stem cell transplant. The TCR was taken from a girl aged 2 to 10 with congenital amegakaryocytic thrombocytopenia, due to receive a stem cell transplant. CDR3 region: CSAPDHGVGYEQYF. The CDR3 nucleotides are TGCAGTGCACCGGACCACGGAGTGGGCTACGAGCAGTACTTC.